The 10 T cell receptor beta chains given below trace back to one sample, sequenced in a study of blood T cell repertoires in COVID-19. TCRdb's copy holds only in-frame clones and misses some; the assay was immunoSEQ multiplex PCR. The table shows hundreds of thousands of clones, with 75% to 90% occurring only once. The specimen sequenced was PBMCs or T cells enriched from blood (not recorded which). Source of these receptors: a woman in her twenties or thirties who had been exposed to COVID-19.

The chain employs TRBV7-2 and TRBJ1-5; 9 bases match TRBD1. This CDR3 contains 15 residues. Looked up from germline, CDR1 is SGHTA and CDR2 is FQGNSA. The junction had 11 bases not matched to a gene; V was cut back by 3 bases and J by 11 bases. The CDR3 reads CASSLGGQGPPAQHF. CDR3 sequence (DNA): TGTGCCAGCAGCTTGGGTGGACAGGGGCCGCCCGCCCAGCATTTT.

The CDR3 nucleotides read TGTGCCAGCAGCCCCTGGGGGGGTTCGGAGACCCAGTACTTC. As protein: CASSPWGGSETQYF. J is TRBJ2-5 and V is TRBV7-3; 7 nucleotides align to TRBD2. Germline CDR1 is SGHTA and CDR2 is FQGTGA. The CDR3 is 14 residues long. After removal of 5 bases from V and 5 bases from J, the junction contained 8 bases not matched to a gene.

In its sample, this clone was seen a few times. The V and J genes are TRBV18 and TRBJ1-4; D gene ambiguous. V lost 4 bases, J lost 4 bases, and 10 bases lay in between. This CDR3 comprises 14 residues. From germline, CDR1 is KGHSH and CDR2 LQKENI. CDR3 in DNA: TGTGCCAGCTCACATGTTTCGGGTAATGAAAAACTGTTTTTT. It codes for CASSHVSGNEKLFF.

The chain couples TRBV5-1 to TRBJ1-4, with unresolved D. Germline-derived CDR1 and CDR2 are SGHRS and YFSETQ. CDR3 length: 14 amino acids. Trimming cost V 0 bases and J 8 bases, with 11 bases left between them. In DNA form, the CDR3 reads TGCGCCAGCAGCTTGGGGTCCGCCGGGGAAAAACTGTTTTTT. Translating it yields CASSLGSAGEKLFF.

This chain connects TRBV24-1 to TRBJ2-3, with 7 bases that match TRBD2. Germline V gene data show CDR1 as KGHDR and CDR2 as SFDVKD. This CDR3 region has 15 residues. V lost 3 bases, J lost 3 bases, and 5 bases stayed unmatched. Here the CDR3 DNA reads TGTGCCACCAGTGATAGCGGGGCTGGTACAGATACGCAGTATTTT. It specifies CATSDSGAGTDTQYF.

This rearrangement joins TRBV19 to TRBJ1-2; D remains ambiguous. The CDR3 is 15 residues long. V was trimmed by 7 bases and J by 0 bases, leaving 15 bases between them. Germline lookup yields CDR1 LNHDA and CDR2 SQIVND (reference sequence). CDR3 residues: CASMGRVEANYGYTF. CDR3 nucleotides: TGTGCCAGTATGGGCAGAGTGGAAGCTAACTATGGCTACACCTTC.

The J gene is TRBJ1-1, the V gene TRBV5-1; D is unresolved. This CDR3 is 15 amino acids long. Per the germline V gene, CDR1 is SGHRS and CDR2 is YFSETQ. Trimming left V 7 bases short and J 1 base short, with 17 bases between. CDR3 sequence: CASGKGGVGNTEAFF. The CDR3 bases are TGCGCCAGCGGCAAAGGCGGGGTTGGGAACACTGAAGCTTTCTTT. The whole variable domain, remainder taken from reference TRBV5-1 and TRBJ1-1, is KAGVTQTPRYLIKTRGQQVTLSCSPISGHRSVSWYQQTPGQGLQFLFEYFSETQRNKGNFPGRFSGRQFSNSRSEMNVSTLELGDSALYLCASGKGGVGNTEAFFGQGTRLTVV.

This chain joins TRBV9 and TRBJ1-6, with 7 bases that match TRBD1. J lost 9 bases, V lost 3 bases, and 6 bases had no gene match. This CDR3 region has 14 residues. Germline V CDR1 and CDR2: SGDLS, YYNGEE. The CDR3 nucleotides are TGTGCCAGCAGCGGACGGACAGGTAGTTCACCCCTCCACTTT. This sequence encodes CASSGRTGSSPLHF.

This clone was found a few times. This chain joins TRBV28 and TRBJ1-3, with no clear D. V lost 5 bases, J lost 3 bases, and 8 bases lay in between. In germline, CDR1 is MDHEN, CDR2 SYDVKM. The CDR3 runs 13 residues. The CDR3 DNA sequence: TGTGCCAGCAGTCCCTACGGTGGAAACACCATATATTTT. This translates into CASSPYGGNTIYF.

The chain employs TRBV2 and TRBJ1-2; perhaps TRBD1 as D (5 bases). V gave up 6 bases and J gave up 3 bases, with 14 bases separating them. This CDR3 has 14 residues. Per the germline V gene, CDR1 is SNHLY and CDR2 is FYNNEI. The CDR3 loop is CASRQEPLDYGYTF. CDR3 DNA sequence: TGTGCCAGCAGACAGGAGCCCCTTGACTATGGCTACACCTTC. Complete variable domain (other parts from reference TRBV2 and TRBJ1-2): EPEVTQTPSHQVTQMGQEVILRCVPISNHLYFYWYRQILGQKVEFLVSFYNNEISEKSEIFDDQFSVERPDGSNFTLKIRSTKLEDSAMYFCASRQEPLDYGYTFGSGTRLTVV.